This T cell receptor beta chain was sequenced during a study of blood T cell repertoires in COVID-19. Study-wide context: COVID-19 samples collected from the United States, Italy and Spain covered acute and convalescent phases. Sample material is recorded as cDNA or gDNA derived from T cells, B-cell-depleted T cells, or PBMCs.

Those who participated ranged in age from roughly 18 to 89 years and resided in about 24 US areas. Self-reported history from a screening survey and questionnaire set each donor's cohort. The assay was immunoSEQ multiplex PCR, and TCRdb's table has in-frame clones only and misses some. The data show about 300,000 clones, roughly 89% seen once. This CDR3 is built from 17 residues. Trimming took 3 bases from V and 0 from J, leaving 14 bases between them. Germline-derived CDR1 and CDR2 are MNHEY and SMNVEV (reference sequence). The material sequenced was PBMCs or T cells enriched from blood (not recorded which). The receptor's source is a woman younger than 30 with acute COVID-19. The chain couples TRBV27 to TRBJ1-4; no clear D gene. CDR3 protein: CASSFHSGPTTNEKLFF. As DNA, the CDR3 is TGTGCCAGCAGTTTCCACAGTGGCCCGACAACTAATGAAAAACTGTTTTTT.